What follows are 27 T cell receptor beta chains derived from one specimen sequenced in a study of early T cells in non-severe SARS-CoV-2 infection (dated by TCRdb to 2020 to 2023). The library relied on 5' RACE. TCRdb records NextSeq 500 as the sequencer. The public reads were run again by TCRdb, first through fastp at Q25 and then through MiXCR, and only productive beta chains were kept. Entries that share a CDR3 protein sequence are merged under the most common genes and DNA. The sample yields about 83,000 distinct CDR3 sequences; under 11% were counted once. The ten largest clonotypes hold 7% to 9% of the sample. This specimen was whole blood, taken at baseline. The receptor set was obtained from an adult who was a healthcare worker with PCR-confirmed SARS-CoV-2 infection or an uninfected control (not recorded which).

This clonotype was found a few times. The CDR3 is CASSLVFGSSNEQFF. The CDR3 coding sequence is TGCGCCAGCAGCTTGGTCTTCGGGAGTAGCAATGAGCAGTTCTTC. The rearrangement links TRBV5-1 to TRBJ2-1; TRBD2 is a possible D gene (6 bases). The CDR3 loop spans 15 amino acids. Trimming stripped 0 bases from V and 6 bases from J, with 13 bases between. Per the germline V gene, CDR1 is SGHRS and CDR2 is YFSETQ.

This clonotype was seen only a few times. J is TRBJ1-4 and V is TRBV9, with TRBD1 as a possible D gene (6 bases). Trimming removed 2 bases at V and 8 bases at J, with 13 bases between. The CDR3 spans 14 residues. Germline-derived CDR1 and CDR2 are SGDLS and YYNGEE. In DNA form, the CDR3 reads TGTGCCAGCAGCGTGGAGGGGGGAGGCGAAAAACTGTTTTTT. Protein: CASSVEGGGEKLFF. The full variable domain, in which reference TRBV9 and TRBJ1-4 provide the parts outside the CDR3, is DSGVTQTPKHLITATGQRVTLRCSPRSGDLSVYWYQQSLDQGLQFLIQYYNGEERAKGNILERFSAQQFPDLHSELNLSSLELGDSALYFCASSVEGGGEKLFFGSGTQLSVL.

The chain uses TRBV12-3 or TRBV12-4 and TRBJ1-5; 8 bases fit TRBD1. V was pared by 6 bases and J by 1 base, with 8 bases of the junction left unmatched. There are 16 residues in the CDR3. DNA for the CDR3: TGTGCCAGCAGCTCGCAGGGGGCAGAAAGCAATCAGCCCCAGCATTTT. This encodes CASSSQGAESNQPQHF.

The V and J genes are TRBV18 and TRBJ2-4; possibly TRBD1 for D (6 bases). Trimming shortened V by 5 bases and J by 5 bases, and 13 bases separated the two germline ends. Germline V gene sequence: CDR1 KGHSH, CDR2 LQKENI. The CDR3 is 14 residues long. CDR3: CASSSRGNENIQYF. The CDR3, as DNA: TGTGCCAGCTCATCCAGGGGTAACGAAAACATTCAGTACTTC.

This clonotype was seen at least ten times. This chain joins TRBV27 and TRBJ1-1, with unresolved D. V lost 5 bases to trimming and J lost 8 bases, with 15 bases between them. The germline V gene encodes CDR1 MNHEY and CDR2 SMNVEV (reference sequence). The CDR3 has 13 residues. CDR3 sequence (DNA): TGTGCCAGCAGTCCACGACCCGGGAGAGAAGCTTTCTTT. Translation: CASSPRPGREAFF.

In its sample, this clonotype was seen many times. The chain carries TRBV15 and TRBJ2-3; perhaps D is TRBD1 or TRBD2 (5 bases each). The CDR3 is 17 amino acids. Germline assignment: CDR1 LNHNV and CDR2 YYDKDF (reference sequence). Trimming stripped 2 bases from V and 2 bases from J, with 17 bases between. The CDR3 spells CATSRRPPGPTTDTQYF. The CDR3 coding sequence is TGTGCCACCAGCAGACGGCCTCCGGGACCCACCACAGATACGCAGTATTTT.

The table lists this clonotype with many counts. The chain joins TRBV6-1 to TRBJ1-5, with no clear D. This CDR3 has 15 residues. Per germline, CDR1 MNHNS and CDR2 SASEGT. V dropped 4 bases and J dropped 11 bases, with 21 bases sitting between them. For the CDR3, the DNA is TGTGCCAGCAGTGGAGGTTACTCCTCAATCTCGTCCCAGCATTTT. Translated: CASSGGYSSISSQHF.

This clonotype has a handful of counts. The chain has TRBV5-1 and TRBJ2-5; D is unresolved. The CDR3 has 14 residues. With 0 bases removed from V and 0 bases from J, the gap between germline ends came to 6 bases. CDR1 and CDR2 from the germline V gene are SGHRS and YFSETQ. CDR3 coding DNA: TGCGCCAGCAGCTTGGGAATACACCAAGAGACCCAGTACTTC. Amino acid sequence: CASSLGIHQETQYF.

The V call is TRBV7-8, the J call TRBJ2-5; 13 bases are shared with TRBD2. V lost 4 bases and J lost 5; bases outside the gene matches: 7. Germline V gene lookup returns CDR1 SGHVS and CDR2 FQNEAQ. The CDR3 contains 16 residues. The CDR3 here is CASSYRLAGGRETQYF. Here the CDR3 DNA reads TGTGCCAGCAGCTACCGACTAGCGGGAGGTCGGGAGACCCAGTACTTC. Using reference TRBV7-8 and TRBJ2-5 for the parts outside the CDR3, the full variable domain is GAGVSQSPRYKVAKRGQDVALRCDPISGHVSLFWYQQALGQGPEFLTYFQNEAQLDKSGLPSDRFFAERPEGSVSTLKIQRTQQEDSAVYLCASSYRLAGGRETQYFGPGTRLLVL.

At least ten counts were recorded for this clonotype. The chain joins TRBV12-5 to TRBJ2-1; 8 nucleotides align to TRBD2. The germline CDR1 and CDR2 sequences are LGHNT and FRNRAP. J was trimmed by 0 bases and V by 2 bases; bases with no gene match: 6. The CDR3 sequence is 17 residues long. CDR3 nucleotides: TGTGCTAGTGGTTTGACAACTAGCGGAGCCTCCTACAATGAGCAGTTCTTC. It translates to CASGLTTSGASYNEQFF.

A few counts support this clonotype. J is TRBJ2-7 and V is TRBV5-1; D is possibly TRBD1 (5 bases). The germline V and J ends were trimmed by 1 base and 2 bases, with 10 bases remaining between them. Germline CDR1 and CDR2: SGHRS and YFSETQ. This CDR3 is 14 amino acids long. CDR3 protein: CASSLQGRAYEQYF. DNA for the CDR3: TGCGCCAGCAGCTTGCAGGGTCGGGCCTACGAGCAGTACTTC.

The chain combines TRBV19 with TRBJ2-1; TRBD2 matches 10 bases. Germline CDR1 reads LNHDA; CDR2 reads SQIVND (reference sequence). V lost 4 bases, J lost 4 bases, and 7 bases stayed unmatched. The CDR3 sequence is 16 residues long. CDR3 DNA: TGTGCCAGTAGTACAAGCGGGAGGGCCCCATACAATGAGCAGTTCTTC. This encodes CASSTSGRAPYNEQFF.

The chain joins TRBV18 to TRBJ2-1, with D perhaps TRBD2 (6 bases). Trimming pared 4 bases from V and 6 bases from J, leaving 13 bases between. CDR3 length equals 14 residues. CDR1 is KGHSH, CDR2 LQKENI, per germline. The CDR3 reads CASSLRDSSNEQFF. In DNA, the CDR3 is TGTGCCAGCTCACTTAGGGACTCTAGCAATGAGCAGTTCTTC.

In its sample, this clonotype was seen a few times. The chain links TRBV5-6 to TRBJ1-3; TRBD1 matches at 7 bases. Trimming cost V 4 bases and J 3 bases; bases outside gene matches: 10. CDR1 and CDR2 (germline): SGHDT, YYEEEE. This CDR3 comprises 16 residues. CDR3 region: CASSRIDRAGGNTIYF. CDR3 in DNA: TGTGCCAGCAGCCGGATCGACAGGGCAGGTGGAAACACCATATATTTT.

The chain couples TRBV2 to TRBJ1-5, with 9 bases lining up with TRBD1. The CDR3 length is 14 residues. From germline, CDR1 is SNHLY and CDR2 FYNNEI. V shed 5 bases and J 6 bases; nucleotides not matched to a gene: 5. CDR3 sequence: CASSRQGGSQPQHF. For the CDR3, the DNA is TGTGCCAGCAGTCGACAGGGGGGAAGTCAGCCCCAGCATTTT.

This clonotype was found many times. The J gene is TRBJ1-1, the V gene TRBV11-2; D not resolved. The CDR3 length is 13 residues. Germline V gene lookup returns CDR1 SGHAT and CDR2 FQNNGV. Trimming removed 0 bases at V and 4 bases at J, with 6 bases between. Here the CDR3 reads CASSLEGSTEAFF. Here the CDR3 DNA reads TGTGCCAGCAGCTTAGAGGGATCCACTGAAGCTTTCTTT. Full variable domain (outside the CDR3, taken from reference TRBV11-2 and TRBJ1-1): EAGVAQSPRYKIIEKRQSVAFWCNPISGHATLYWYQQILGQGPKLLIQFQNNGVVDDSQLPKDRFSAERLKGVDSTLKIQPAKLEDSAVYLCASSLEGSTEAFFGQGTRLTVV.

The V gene is TRBV20-1, the J gene TRBJ2-7, with TRBD1 identical over 7 bases. Germline CDR1 is DFQATT and CDR2 is SNEGSKA (reference sequence). The CDR3 runs to 15 residues. V shed 2 bases, J shed 3 bases, and the junction held 10 bases outside the gene matches. The CDR3 DNA reads as TGCAGTGCTAGACAAACAGGGGCCCTCGACTACGAGCAGTACTTC. Translated: CSARQTGALDYEQYF.

This clonotype was picked up many times. The V gene is TRBV7-9, the J gene TRBJ2-7, with 7 bases fitting TRBD1. The CDR3 covers 14 residues. V shed 1 base and J 2 bases; nucleotides not matched to a gene: 2. Germline assignment: CDR1 SEHNR and CDR2 FQNEAQ (reference sequence). The CDR3 loop is CASSLVGGPYEQYF. CDR3 coding DNA: TGTGCCAGCAGCTTAGTAGGGGGCCCCTACGAGCAGTACTTC.

This clonotype turned up a few times. This chain uses TRBV3-1 with TRBJ2-7, with 8 positions matching TRBD2. The CDR3 has 15 residues. The germline V gene has CDR1 LGHDT and CDR2 YNNKEL (reference sequence). J gave up 1 base and V 3 bases, and 5 bases lay outside the gene matches. The CDR3 here is CASSHLAGTSYEQYF. The CDR3 DNA is TGTGCCAGCAGCCATTTAGCGGGGACGTCCTACGAGCAGTACTTC.

V usage is TRBV19 and J usage is TRBJ2-1; 9 nucleotides line up with TRBD2. The germline CDR1 and CDR2 sequences are LNHDA and SQIVND (reference sequence). The CDR3 covers 14 residues. Germline trimming cut 8 bases from V and 4 bases from J; bases unmatched to any gene: 6. CDR3 coding DNA: TGTGCCAGTCAAGCGGGAGGCTATTACAATGAGCAGTTCTTC. This translates into CASQAGGYYNEQFF.

This clonotype was counted between two and nine times. CDR3 sequence (DNA): TGTGCCAGCTCACCCCGACAGGGTGGCGCCTACGAGCAGTACTTC. As protein: CASSPRQGGAYEQYF. The V call is TRBV18, the J call TRBJ2-7; 7 bases line up with TRBD1. CDR1 is KGHSH, CDR2 LQKENI, per germline. The CDR3 runs 15 residues. Losses at the gene ends were 3 bases for V and 2 bases for J; bases not matched to a gene: 7. Complete variable domain (other parts from reference TRBV18 and TRBJ2-7): NAGVMQNPRHLVRRRGQEARLRCSPMKGHSHVYWYRQLPEEGLKFMVYLQKENIIDESGMPKERFSAEFPKEGPSILRIQQVVRGDSAAYFCASSPRQGGAYEQYFGPGTRLTVT.

The chain has TRBV9 and TRBJ2-5; perhaps TRBD2 as D (5 bases). V was pared by 0 bases and J by 4 bases, with 10 bases between. CDR3 length: 14 amino acids. CDR1 SGDLS and CDR2 YYNGEE come from the germline V gene. The CDR3 DNA reads as TGTGCCAGCAGCGTAGGGGCAGGAGGAGAGACCCAGTACTTC. Amino acid sequence: CASSVGAGGETQYF.

This clonotype was counted many times. The chain is built from TRBV24-1 and TRBJ2-2; maybe TRBD1 (6 bases). V lost 4 bases to trimming and J lost 5 bases, with 10 bases between them. There are 14 residues in the CDR3. CDR1 is KGHDR and CDR2 is SFDVKD in the germline V gene. Here the CDR3 DNA reads TGTGCCACCAGTGAAGGACAGATTACCGGGGAGCTGTTTTTT. Its translation is CATSEGQITGELFF.

This chain uses TRBV20-1 with TRBJ2-2, with D tentatively TRBD1 (6 bases). Trimming left V 3 bases short and J 0 bases short, with 8 bases between. Germline lookup yields CDR1 DFQATT and CDR2 SNEGSKA (reference sequence). This CDR3 comprises 14 residues. For the CDR3, the DNA is TGCAGTGCTAGCAGGGGCACGAACACCGGGGAGCTGTTTTTT. As protein: CSASRGTNTGELFF.

The table lists this clonotype with a few counts. The V gene is TRBV20-1, the J gene TRBJ2-7; D gene ambiguous. The CDR3 consists of 11 residues. V dropped 6 bases and J dropped 6 bases, with 12 bases sitting between them. Germline values: CDR1 DFQATT, CDR2 SNEGSKA (reference sequence). In DNA, the CDR3 is TGCAGTGCCACAGACGCGCTCGAGCAGTACTTC. Its protein product is CSATDALEQYF.

The sample holds many counts of this clonotype. This chain uses TRBV18 with TRBJ1-3, with 10 bases fitting TRBD1. V lost 2 bases to trimming and J lost 1 base; unmatched junction nucleotides: 8. This CDR3 comprises 18 residues. Germline V gene lookup returns CDR1 KGHSH and CDR2 LQKENI. The CDR3 protein is CASSPWGQGKESGNTIYF. The CDR3 DNA reads as TGTGCCAGCTCACCATGGGGACAGGGGAAGGAATCTGGAAACACCATATATTTT.

Many counts were recorded for this clonotype. The rearrangement uses TRBV6-4 and TRBJ1-4, with D possibly matching TRBD1 (6 bases). The CDR3 has 13 residues. Germline-derived CDR1 and CDR2 are MRHNA and SNTAGT. The V and J ends lost 0 bases and 13 bases respectively, with 12 bases between them. CDR3 bases: TGTGCCAGCAGTGACTCTCCGGCCAGGGGACTGTTTTTT. As protein: CASSDSPARGLFF.